This T cell receptor beta chain comes out of a study of T cell responses to AZD1222 COVID-19 vaccine. Generated by immunoSEQ multiplex PCR, the TCRdb table keeps only in-frame clones and is missing some. The table includes roughly 50,000 clones, more than 80% detected once. The TCR originated in an adult in good health. Sequenced here: peripheral blood, sampled on day 0 of AZD1222 vaccination.

The CDR3 sequence is CASRSAGVSGELFF. In DNA, the CDR3 is TGTGCCAGTAGGTCAGCGGGAGTTTCCGGGGAGCTGTTTTTT. The gene calls are TRBV19 and TRBJ2-2; 8 nucleotides line up with TRBD2. The CDR3 extends over 14 amino acids. The V gene end was trimmed by 6 bases and the J gene end by 6 bases; junction bases not matched to a gene: 6. CDR1 LNHDA and CDR2 SQIVND come from the germline V gene (reference sequence).